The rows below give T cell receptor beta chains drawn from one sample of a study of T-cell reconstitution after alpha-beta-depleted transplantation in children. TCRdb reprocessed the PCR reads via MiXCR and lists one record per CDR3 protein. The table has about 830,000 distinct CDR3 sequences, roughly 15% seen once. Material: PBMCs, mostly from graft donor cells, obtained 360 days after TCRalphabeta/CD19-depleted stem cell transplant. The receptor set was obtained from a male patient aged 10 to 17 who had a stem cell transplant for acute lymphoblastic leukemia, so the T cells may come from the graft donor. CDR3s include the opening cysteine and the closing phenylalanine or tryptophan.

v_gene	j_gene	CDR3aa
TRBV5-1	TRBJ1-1	CASSRKEGRETEAFF
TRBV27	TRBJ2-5	CASSPSSPRGVQETQYF
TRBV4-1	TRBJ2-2	CASRETQNTGELFF
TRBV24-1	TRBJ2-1	CATSDWDILVYNEQFF
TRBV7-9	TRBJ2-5	CASSRTSGREGETQYF
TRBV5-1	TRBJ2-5	CASSLTTSGYETQYF
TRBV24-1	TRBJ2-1	CATSGTGDSFSYNEQFF
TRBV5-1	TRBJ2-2	CASSFPELGELFF
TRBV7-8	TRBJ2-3	CASSLVGDMGTDTQYF
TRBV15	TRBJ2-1	CATSREERVTYNEQFF
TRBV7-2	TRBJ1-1	CASSLSYLNTEAFF
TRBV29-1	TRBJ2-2	CSVDIGGRMDGELFF
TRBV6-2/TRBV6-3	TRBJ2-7	CASSYSGGEYEQHF
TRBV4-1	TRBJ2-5	CASSRPGGPQTQYF
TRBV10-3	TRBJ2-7	CAISLAGEAYEQYF
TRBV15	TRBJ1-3	CATSRVGTGRIGNTIYF
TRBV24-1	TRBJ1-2	CATSAATGPIGYTF
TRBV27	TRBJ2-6	CASSFIQGANVLTF
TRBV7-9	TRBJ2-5	CASSADTFQETQYF
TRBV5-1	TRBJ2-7	CASSLLAGDYEQYF
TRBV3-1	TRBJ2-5	CASSQGAGGRLETQYF
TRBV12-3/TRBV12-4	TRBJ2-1	CASSPWGTGNNNEQFF
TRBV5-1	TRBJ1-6	CASSQDGDNSPLHF
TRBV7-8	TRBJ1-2	CASSSLIGANYGYTF
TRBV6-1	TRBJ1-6	CASMRTDLGPLHF
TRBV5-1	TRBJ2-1	CASRFVVLGLNEQFF
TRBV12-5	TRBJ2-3	CASGFLGGEPETRGKTDTQYF
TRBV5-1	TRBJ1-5	CASSLTDGQPQHF
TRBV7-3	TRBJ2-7	CASSLQGDRGSEQYF
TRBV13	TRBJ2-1	CASSWLGTDRGHNEQFF
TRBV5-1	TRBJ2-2	CASSSLLTSGSRTGELFF
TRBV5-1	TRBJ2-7	CASSSIAGGPNEQYF
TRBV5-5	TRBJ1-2	CASSASREGYGYTF
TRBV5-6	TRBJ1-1	CASGLFDRRHTEAFF
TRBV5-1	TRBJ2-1	CASSNQRLYNEQFF
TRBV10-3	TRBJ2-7	CAIRMDGDSYEQYF
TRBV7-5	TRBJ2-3	CISVPEAYDPSGRGGGSTDTQYF
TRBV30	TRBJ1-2	CAWRRLAGPGGDGYTF
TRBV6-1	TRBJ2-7	CASSGLAGVYEQYF
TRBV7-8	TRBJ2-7	CASSLILASYEQYF
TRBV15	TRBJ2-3	CATSRYSSGRAGDTQYF
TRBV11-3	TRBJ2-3	CASSLEGTGFSDTQYF
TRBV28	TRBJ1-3	CASSFSVSGNTIYF
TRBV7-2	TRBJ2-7	CASSLAGGGAPYEQYF
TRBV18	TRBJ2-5	CASSPPSSGVEETQYF
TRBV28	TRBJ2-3	CASSPAGTEITDTQYF
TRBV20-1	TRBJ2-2	CSGRPRGTGELFF
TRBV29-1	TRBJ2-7	CSVEVQGSSYEQYF
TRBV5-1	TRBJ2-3	CASSLEGGDTQYF
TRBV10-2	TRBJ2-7	CASSEIGGRPYEQYF
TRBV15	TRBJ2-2	CATSRDPAVHTGELFF